The 30 T cell receptor beta chains given below trace back to one sample, sequenced in a study of blood T cell repertoires in COVID-19. Profiling relied on immunoSEQ multiplex PCR, and the TCRdb table lists in-frame clones only, not all of them. Here the sample spans about 110,000 clones, roughly four fifths being singletons. Sequencing used peripheral blood. The source is a woman aged 70 to 79 with acute or convalescent COVID-19.

V is TRBV5-4 and J is TRBJ1-1; TRBD1 matches at 7 bases. Unmatched junction bases numbered 12, after V lost 1 base and J lost 6 bases. Per germline, CDR1 SGHNT and CDR2 YYREEE (reference sequence). This CDR3 is built from 16 residues. CDR3 DNA sequence: TGTGCCAGCAGCTTGCCCAACAGGGGAGGAGTCCCTGAAGCTTTCTTT. Translation: CASSLPNRGGVPEAFF.

This CDR3 reads CASSLDRENTEAFF. In nucleotides, the CDR3 is TGTGCCAGCAGCTTGGACAGGGAGAACACTGAAGCTTTCTTT. The genes are TRBV5-4 and TRBJ1-1, with a tentative D call TRBD1 (6 bases). The CDR3 has 14 amino acids. Trimming cost V 0 bases and J 1 base, with 7 bases left between them. Germline CDR1 SGHNT, CDR2 YYREEE (reference sequence). Full variable domain (outside the CDR3, taken from reference TRBV5-4 and TRBJ1-1): ETGVTQSPTHLIKTRGQQVTLRCSSQSGHNTVSWYQQALGQGPQFIFQYYREEENGRGNFPPRFSGLQFPNYSSELNVNALELDDSALYLCASSLDRENTEAFFGQGTRLTVV.

The chain couples TRBV11-2 to TRBJ2-7, with TRBD1 identical over 8 bases. J lost 4 bases, V lost 0 bases, and 8 bases had no gene match. The CDR3 totals 16 residues. The germline V gene encodes CDR1 SGHAT and CDR2 FQNNGV. The CDR3 reads CASSLEPGTGSYEQYV. CDR3 coding DNA: TGTGCCAGCAGCTTAGAGCCCGGGACAGGTTCATACGAGCAGTACGTC.

V and J are TRBV7-9 and TRBJ1-4; D is possibly TRBD1 (6 bases). The germline CDR1 and CDR2 sequences are SEHNR and FQNEAQ (reference sequence). This CDR3 has 14 amino acids. V was cut by 5 bases and J by 8 bases, with 15 bases left in between. CDR3: CASSPGTQGEKLFF. The CDR3 DNA reads TGTGCCAGCAGCCCCGGGACCCAGGGGGAAAAACTGTTTTTT.

The chain links TRBV7-9 to TRBJ1-5, with D possibly TRBD1 on 5 matching bases. This CDR3 is built from 15 residues. Trimming shortened V by 4 bases and J by 6 bases, and 16 bases separated the two germline ends. Germline CDR1 reads SEHNR; CDR2 reads FQNEAQ (reference sequence). In nucleotides, the CDR3 is TGTGCCAGCAGCTGGGGCCCAACGACCAGTCAGCCCCAGCATTTT. As protein: CASSWGPTTSQPQHF.

The chain couples TRBV28 to TRBJ2-7; no definite D call. Germline CDR1 MDHEN, CDR2 SYDVKM. Trimming pared 6 bases from V and 3 bases from J, leaving 6 bases between. The CDR3 consists of 11 residues. The CDR3 spells CASSGYYEQYF. CDR3 sequence (DNA): TGTGCCAGCAGCGGTTACTACGAGCAGTACTTC. The full variable domain, with the rest looked up from reference TRBV28 and TRBJ2-7, is DVKVTQSSRYLVKRTGEKVFLECVQDMDHENMFWYRQDPGLGLRLIYFSYDVKMKEKGDIPEGYSVSREKKERFSLILESASTNQTSMYLCASSGYYEQYFGPGTRLTVT.

This chain joins TRBV6-6 and TRBJ2-2, with 10 bases fitting TRBD2. Germline-derived CDR1 and CDR2 are MNHNY and SVGAGI (reference sequence). The CDR3 is 14 residues long. After removal of 8 bases from V and 5 bases from J, the junction contained 5 bases not matched to a gene. In DNA, the CDR3 is TGTGCCAGCCGAGCGGGAGGGCCGACCGGGGAGCTGTTTTTT. Its protein is CASRAGGPTGELFF.

This rearrangement joins TRBV7-9 to TRBJ2-2; TRBD1 might be the D (6 bases). This CDR3 spans 14 amino acids. Trimming took 5 bases from V and 1 from J, leaving 8 bases between them. Germline V gene sequence: CDR1 SEHNR, CDR2 FQNEAQ (reference sequence). The CDR3 here is CASSRQENTGELFF. CDR3 nucleotide sequence: TGTGCCAGCAGCCGACAGGAGAACACCGGGGAGCTGTTTTTT.

The chain carries TRBV5-1 and TRBJ1-2, with 7 nucleotides matching TRBD1. After removal of 3 bases from V and 4 bases from J, the junction contained 9 bases not matched to a gene. Germline values: CDR1 SGHRS, CDR2 YFSETQ. CDR3 size: 15 residues. The CDR3: CASSSRSGTAYGYTF. CDR3 coding DNA: TGCGCCAGCAGCTCCCGATCCGGGACAGCCTATGGCTACACCTTC.

CDR3: CASSPLVVRGETQYF. The CDR3 DNA reads TGTGCCAGCAGTCCTTTGGTGGTCAGGGGAGAGACCCAGTACTTC. This rearrangement joins TRBV11-2 to TRBJ2-5, with TRBD1 as a possible D gene (6 bases). Trimming removed 6 bases from V and 4 bases from J, with 18 bases in between. The CDR3 spans 15 residues. Looked up from germline, CDR1 is SGHAT and CDR2 is FQNNGV.

This chain uses TRBV19 with TRBJ1-3, with D possibly matching TRBD1 (5 bases). Germline V lookup: CDR1 LNHDA, CDR2 SQIVND (reference sequence). V was pared by 8 bases and J by 3 bases, with 14 bases between. This CDR3 contains 14 residues. This CDR3 is CASQSRTIGNTIYF. In nucleotides, the CDR3 is TGTGCCAGTCAATCCCGGACAATTGGAAACACCATATATTTT.

This clone was seen just once. The chain couples TRBV6-1 to TRBJ1-5; 7 bases map to TRBD1. Germline V gives CDR1 MNHNS, CDR2 SASEGT. The CDR3 runs to 15 residues. The V gene end was trimmed by 2 bases and the J gene end by 4 bases; junction bases not matched to a gene: 5. CDR3 protein: CASSEHRGSNQPQHF. CDR3 bases: TGTGCCAGCAGTGAACACAGGGGATCAAATCAGCCCCAGCATTTT.

The rearrangement joins TRBV19 to TRBJ2-4; possible D gene TRBD2, 5 bases. Germline V CDR1 and CDR2: LNHDA, SQIVND (reference sequence). Trimming left V 7 bases short and J 9 bases short, with 19 bases between. The CDR3 has 14 residues. As DNA, the CDR3 is TGTGCCAGTACCCCGGACTTACCTTATAGCATTCAGTACTTC. Translated, it gives CASTPDLPYSIQYF.

This rearrangement joins TRBV27 to TRBJ2-7, with D possibly being TRBD2 (5 bases). The ends were cut back, 5 bases at V and 2 bases at J, with 13 bases in the middle. The CDR3 spans 14 residues. CDR1 MNHEY and CDR2 SMNVEV come from the germline V gene (reference sequence). The CDR3 loop is CASSPWRGTYEQYF. In DNA form, the CDR3 reads TGTGCCAGCAGTCCTTGGAGAGGGACCTACGAGCAGTACTTC.

This clone was detected only a few times. V is TRBV18 and J is TRBJ2-7, with 9 positions matching TRBD1. The CDR3 runs 15 residues. Germline V gene lookup returns CDR1 KGHSH and CDR2 LQKENI. V shed 3 bases, J shed 1 base, and the junction held 4 bases outside the gene matches. CDR3 amino acids: CASSPTGQGSYEQYF. CDR3 bases: TGTGCCAGCTCACCGACGGGACAGGGATCCTACGAGCAGTACTTC. Drawing the rest from reference TRBV18 and TRBJ2-7, the complete variable domain is NAGVMQNPRHLVRRRGQEARLRCSPMKGHSHVYWYRQLPEEGLKFMVYLQKENIIDESGMPKERFSAEFPKEGPSILRIQQVVRGDSAAYFCASSPTGQGSYEQYFGPGTRLTVT.

This clone has a handful of counts. V usage is TRBV6-2 or TRBV6-3 and J usage is TRBJ2-1; 10 bases line up with TRBD2. The V and J ends lost 6 bases and 14 bases, in that order; junction bases with no gene match: 13. Germline CDR1 is MNHEY and CDR2 is SVGEGT. The CDR3 loop spans 14 amino acids. The CDR3 DNA is TGTGCCAGCAGACCTTTAGCGGGGGGCCCACCAAAGTTCTTC. This translates into CASRPLAGGPPKFF.

This clone turned up a few times. The chain couples TRBV27 to TRBJ1-4; 7 bases fit TRBD1. The length of the CDR3 is 15 residues. Losses at the gene ends were 6 bases for V and 5 bases for J; bases not matched to a gene: 9. CDR1 and CDR2 (germline): MNHEY, SMNVEV (reference sequence). CDR3 coding DNA: TGTGCCAGCAGCCGATGGACAGGAGTCAATGAAAAACTGTTTTTT. Its protein is CASSRWTGVNEKLFF.

The chain links TRBV7-9 to TRBJ2-7; the D gene is possibly TRBD2 (5 bases). This CDR3 region has 16 residues. Germline V gives CDR1 SEHNR, CDR2 FQNEAQ (reference sequence). The ends were cut back, 5 bases at V and 0 bases at J, with 17 bases in the middle. The CDR3 bases are TGTGCCAGCAGCCCGGACTTTTCCTTCCCCTCCTACGAGCAGTACTTC. This codes for CASSPDFSFPSYEQYF. Supplemented by reference TRBV7-9 and TRBJ2-7, the full variable domain reads DTGVSQNPRHKITKRGQNVTFRCDPISEHNRLYWYRQTLGQGPEFLTYFQNEAQLEKSRLLSDRFSAERPKGSFSTLEIQRTEQGDSAMYLCASSPDFSFPSYEQYFGPGTRLTVT.

The chain couples TRBV5-1 to TRBJ1-6; 10 bases map to TRBD1. Losses at the gene ends were 4 bases for V and 9 bases for J; bases not matched to a gene: 16. This CDR3 is built from 18 residues. From germline, CDR1 is SGHRS and CDR2 YFSETQ. The CDR3 protein is CASSVRGTGAGDGSPLHF. The DNA of the CDR3 is TGCGCCAGCAGCGTTCGAGGGACAGGGGCGGGAGATGGTTCACCCCTCCACTTT.

This chain joins TRBV9 and TRBJ1-2, with D possibly being TRBD1 (6 bases). The CDR3 covers 11 residues. V was trimmed by 7 bases and J by 6 bases, leaving 10 bases between them. Germline V lookup: CDR1 SGDLS, CDR2 YYNGEE. DNA for the CDR3: TGTGCCAGCGGGGGCTTCCATGGCTACACCTTC. Translation gives CASGGFHGYTF.

This chain connects TRBV6-1 to TRBJ2-3, with D possibly matching TRBD2 (5 bases). The CDR3 length is 15 residues. V was clipped by 2 bases and J by 0 bases, with 9 bases between them. Germline lookup yields CDR1 MNHNS and CDR2 SASEGT. CDR3 DNA: TGTGCCAGCAGTGAACTTGAGGGTAGCACAGATACGCAGTATTTT. Residues: CASSELEGSTDTQYF.

The chain is built from TRBV6-5 and TRBJ2-2; D is perhaps TRBD2 (6 bases). Trimming took off 5 bases at V and 1 base at J, with 8 bases between the two ends. The CDR3 loop spans 14 amino acids. CDR1 MNHEY and CDR2 SVGAGI come from the germline V gene. The CDR3 DNA reads TGTGCCAGCAGTCGGGGGTGGAACACCGGGGAGCTGTTTTTT. It specifies CASSRGWNTGELFF.

This clone was detected only a few times. The rearrangement joins TRBV29-1 to TRBJ1-1; 8 bases align to TRBD1. After removal of 5 bases from V and 1 base from J, the junction contained 9 bases not matched to a gene. Per the germline V gene, CDR1 is SQVTM and CDR2 is ANQGSEA. The CDR3 has 15 amino acids. This CDR3 is CSVLWTGFRNTEAFF. CDR3 nucleotides: TGCAGCGTTCTCTGGACAGGGTTTCGGAACACTGAAGCTTTCTTT.

The V call is TRBV2, the J call TRBJ1-5; 9 nucleotides agree with TRBD1. The CDR3 consists of 15 residues. V lost 6 bases to trimming and J lost 2 bases; unmatched junction nucleotides: 5. Germline CDR1 SNHLY, CDR2 FYNNEI. CDR3 loop: CASSGTGRGNQPQHF. The CDR3 coding sequence is TGTGCCAGCAGCGGGACAGGGAGGGGCAATCAGCCCCAGCATTTT.

The chain carries TRBV15 and TRBJ2-1, with TRBD2 matching over 8 bases. Germline V gives CDR1 LNHNV, CDR2 YYDKDF (reference sequence). The V and J ends lost 0 bases and 9 bases, in that order; junction bases with no gene match: 10. This CDR3 region has 16 residues. DNA of the CDR3: TGTGCCACCAGCAGAGATCAGTGGCTAGCGGGCACTGAGCAGTTCTTC. Residues: CATSRDQWLAGTEQFF.

The chain joins TRBV25-1 to TRBJ1-2, with a tentative D call TRBD1 (6 bases). The V and J ends lost 1 base and 4 bases respectively, with 13 bases between them. This CDR3 has 15 residues. Germline loops: CDR1 MGHDK, CDR2 SYGVNS. As DNA, the CDR3 is TGTGCCAGCAGTGAATCCATGACAGGCCGCTATGGCTACACCTTC. Amino acids: CASSESMTGRYGYTF.

This chain connects TRBV29-1 to TRBJ1-2; TRBD1 might be the D (5 bases). Germline CDR1 SQVTM, CDR2 ANQGSEA. The CDR3 extends over 13 amino acids. V lost 3 bases to trimming and J lost 2 bases, with 10 bases between them. DNA of the CDR3: TGCAGCGTTGAGGTACAGGCGAACTATGGCTACACCTTC. It translates to CSVEVQANYGYTF.

The chain is built from TRBV3-1 (or the pseudogene TRBV3-2) and TRBJ2-3; weak D call: TRBD2 (6 bases). Germline V gives CDR1 LGHDT, CDR2 YNNKEL (reference sequence). V shed 3 bases and J shed 2 bases, with 9 bases lying between them. The CDR3 sequence is 14 residues long. The CDR3 spells CASSQGLITDTQYF. The CDR3 DNA follows: TGTGCCAGCAGCCAGGGACTTATCACAGATACGCAGTATTTT.

The chain couples TRBV12-2 to TRBJ1-6; TRBD1 reflects the table's D call only, with no check against the DNA. TRBV12-2 is noted as a pseudogene. This CDR3 is 13 amino acids long. CDR3 sequence reads: CASRHRVNSPLHF. DNA of the CDR3: TGTGCAAGTCGGCACAGGGTAAATTCACCCCTCCACTTT.

Here the CDR3 reads CASSLEGASAFF. As DNA, the CDR3 is TGTGCCAGCAGCTTAGAGGGGGCCTCGGCTTTCTTT. The gene calls are TRBV7-9 and TRBJ1-1; 7 bases align to TRBD1. With V trimmed by 1 base and J by 11 bases, 4 bases remained unmatched. CDR3 size: 12 residues. CDR1 and CDR2 (germline): SEHNR, FQNEAQ (reference sequence).